The present T cell receptor beta chain was sequenced within a study of cytomegalovirus exposure and HLA in healthy donors. Deletions cut 5 bases from V and 6 bases from J, with 11 bases between. The CDR3 contains 14 residues. Germline CDR1 SEHNR, CDR2 FQNEAQ (reference sequence). Findings of the study overall: Reportedly, diagnosis of cytomegalovirus status by the classifier showed high specificity and sensitivity.

Details on this clone: Its antigen is unknown.

The PCR made use of 60 Vbeta and 13 Jbeta primers. The repertoire was sequenced with immunoSEQ multiplex PCR; TCRdb's copy has only in-frame clones and lacks some. The sample has about 180,000 clones, 82% seen once. The material sequenced was PBMCs. The chain combines TRBV7-9 with TRBJ2-6, with TRBD1 as a possible D gene (6 bases). The TCR originated in a man in his forties or fifties in good health and CMV-seronegative. The CDR3 DNA follows: TGTGCCAGCAGCCCCAGGGGAGAGGCCAACGTCCTGACTTTC. Its protein product is CASSPRGEANVLTF.